The 20 T cell receptor beta chains below all came from one sample that was sequenced in a study of blood T cell repertoires in COVID-19. Assay: immunoSEQ multiplex PCR; the TCRdb copy retains only in-frame clones and omits some. The repertoire has tens of thousands of clones, about 85% of them found once; the top ten carry around 29%. Sequencing was carried out using peripheral blood. The receptors stem from an elderly woman with acute or convalescent COVID-19.

The J gene is TRBJ1-2, the V gene TRBV6-5; D may be TRBD1 (5 bases). CDR1 MNHEY and CDR2 SVGAGI come from the germline V gene. V lost 0 bases and J 7 bases, leaving 15 bases between the germline ends. CDR3 length: 15 residues. The CDR3: CASSYSFRVEGGYTF. CDR3 bases: TGTGCCAGCAGTTACTCGTTCAGGGTGGAGGGTGGCTACACCTTC.

The V and J genes are TRBV9 and TRBJ2-6, with TRBD1 as a possible D gene (7 bases). This CDR3 comprises 22 residues. The ends were cut back, 0 bases at V and 0 bases at J, with 25 bases in the middle. CDR1 and CDR2 from the germline V gene are SGDLS and YYNGEE. CDR3 protein: CASSVAGGRQTGQSSGANVLTF. The CDR3 DNA sequence: TGTGCCAGCAGCGTAGCCGGGGGCCGCCAGACAGGGCAAAGCTCTGGGGCCAACGTCCTGACTTTC.

The V call is TRBV3-1 (or the pseudogene TRBV3-2), the J call TRBJ2-5, with 8 bases aligning to TRBD1. The germline gives CDR1 LGHDT, CDR2 YNNKEL (reference sequence). Germline trimming cut 7 bases from V and 3 bases from J; bases unmatched to any gene: 4. The CDR3 totals 13 residues. CDR3 sequence reads: CASTHRGEETQYF. Here the CDR3 DNA reads TGTGCCAGCACCCACAGGGGGGAAGAGACCCAGTACTTC.

The chain employs TRBV6-5 and TRBJ1-1; D is possibly TRBD1 (5 bases). V was clipped by 5 bases and J by 7 bases, with 11 bases between them. Germline CDR1 and CDR2: MNHEY and SVGAGI. The CDR3 sequence is 12 residues long. The CDR3 protein is CASSTPGNEAFF. The CDR3, as DNA: TGTGCCAGCAGTACCCCAGGGAATGAAGCTTTCTTT.

The chain is built from TRBV5-1 and TRBJ2-6, with D tentatively TRBD1 (5 bases). There are 15 residues in the CDR3. The V and J ends lost 4 bases and 0 bases respectively, with 8 bases between them. Looked up from germline, CDR1 is SGHRS and CDR2 is YFSETQ. CDR3 loop: CASSVRGSGANVLTF. For the CDR3, the DNA is TGCGCCAGCAGCGTTAGGGGCTCTGGGGCCAACGTCCTGACTTTC.

This chain uses TRBV28 with TRBJ2-3, with 13 bases that match TRBD2. The CDR3 contains 16 residues. Germline CDR1 reads MDHEN; CDR2 reads SYDVKM. The V segment lost 6 bases and the J segment 4 bases; nucleotides outside the gene matches: 7. The CDR3 DNA reads TGTGCCAGCAGAGACGGACTAGCGGGAGTGGCAGATACGCAGTATTTT. The encoded protein is CASRDGLAGVADTQYF.

CDR3 region: CASSESNSEGRNNEQFF. The CDR3 region has the DNA TGCGCCAGCAGTGAGTCGAATTCGGAGGGCCGGAACAATGAGCAGTTCTTC. The chain couples TRBV10-1 to TRBJ2-1, with D possibly matching TRBD2 (6 bases). Germline-derived CDR1 and CDR2 are WNHNN and SYGVQD (reference sequence). The CDR3 runs 17 residues. The V end was cut by 0 bases, the J end by 5 bases, with 17 bases between.

The chain joins TRBV5-1 to TRBJ2-1; 12 bases map to TRBD2. CDR1 SGHRS and CDR2 YFSETQ come from the germline V gene. This CDR3 is 15 amino acids long. J was trimmed by 10 bases and V by 8 bases; bases with no gene match: 13. The CDR3 loop is CASGETSGSSREQFF. The CDR3 DNA follows: TGCGCCAGTGGGGAGACTAGCGGGAGTTCTCGGGAGCAGTTCTTC. Complete variable domain (other parts from reference TRBV5-1 and TRBJ2-1): KAGVTQTPRYLIKTRGQQVTLSCSPISGHRSVSWYQQTPGQGLQFLFEYFSETQRNKGNFPGRFSGRQFSNSRSEMNVSTLELGDSALYLCASGETSGSSREQFFGPGTRLTVL.

The chain combines TRBV6-5 with TRBJ2-1, with 10 bases aligning to TRBD2. CDR1 and CDR2 from the germline V gene are MNHEY and SVGAGI. J was trimmed by 8 bases and V by 6 bases; bases with no gene match: 4. This CDR3 spans 13 amino acids. CDR3 sequence reads: CASRLAGVDEQFF. The CDR3 nucleotides are TGTGCCAGCAGGCTAGCGGGAGTCGATGAGCAGTTCTTC.

The rearrangement joins TRBV6-5 to TRBJ2-3, with D maybe TRBD1 (6 bases). Trimming left V 6 bases short and J 5 bases short, with 12 bases between. Germline V gives CDR1 MNHEY, CDR2 SVGAGI. The CDR3 is 13 residues long. The CDR3 is CASRHRERDTQYF. CDR3 sequence (DNA): TGTGCCAGCAGGCACAGGGAGAGAGATACGCAGTATTTT.

This clone was picked up one time. The chain joins TRBV6-1 to TRBJ2-5, with D perhaps matching TRBD2 (5 bases). V gave up 2 bases and J gave up 7 bases, with 17 bases separating them. The germline V gene encodes CDR1 MNHNS and CDR2 SASEGT. CDR3 length: 15 residues. The CDR3 nucleotides are TGTGCCAGCAGTGAAAGTCGGCGTGGGAGTCTGACCCAGTACTTC. It translates to CASSESRRGSLTQYF.

The chain has TRBV2 and TRBJ1-1; D is uncertain. Deletions cut 3 bases from V and 0 bases from J, with 11 bases between. The V gene's germline CDR1 is SNHLY and CDR2 FYNNEI. This CDR3 comprises 15 residues. CDR3 nucleotides: TGTGCCAGCAGTGAGTCGGGAAACATGAACACTGAAGCTTTCTTT. Amino acid sequence: CASSESGNMNTEAFF.

The V and J genes are TRBV19 and TRBJ2-6, with D perhaps matching TRBD2 (6 bases). The CDR3 runs to 17 residues. The V end was cut by 6 bases, the J end by 6 bases, with 21 bases between. Germline loops: CDR1 LNHDA, CDR2 SQIVND (reference sequence). CDR3 sequence (DNA): TGTGCCAGTAGCCCTATGAGGACCAGGGAGGAGGCCAACGTCCTGACTTTC. Amino acids: CASSPMRTREEANVLTF. Based on the CDR3 plus reference TRBV19 and TRBJ2-6, the full variable domain is DGGITQSPKYLFRKEGQNVTLSCEQNLNHDAMYWYRQDPGQGLRLIYYSQIVNDFQKGDIAEGYSVSREKKESFPLTVTSAQKNPTAFYLCASSPMRTREEANVLTFGAGSRLTVL.

This clone was seen more than once but under ten times. This chain joins TRBV5-1 and TRBJ2-7, with no clear D. CDR3 length: 15 amino acids. The V end was cut by 0 bases, the J end by 4 bases, with 14 bases between. CDR1 is SGHRS and CDR2 is YFSETQ in the germline V gene. CDR3 sequence reads: CASSLEVGFRYEQYF. The CDR3 bases are TGCGCCAGCAGCTTGGAGGTGGGCTTTAGGTACGAGCAGTACTTC.

The sample holds a few counts of this clone. The rearrangement links TRBV6-5 to TRBJ1-2, with D unresolved. Germline V gives CDR1 MNHEY, CDR2 SVGAGI. This CDR3 has 12 residues. V was trimmed by 7 bases and J by 6 bases, leaving 12 bases between them. The CDR3 bases are TGTGCCAGCACGGCCAGCGGAAATGGCTACACCTTC. Amino acid sequence: CASTASGNGYTF.

The chain links TRBV7-9 to TRBJ2-1; D is unclear. The ends were cut back, 2 bases at V and 6 bases at J, with 8 bases in the middle. CDR3 length: 13 amino acids. Germline CDR1 is SEHNR and CDR2 is FQNEAQ (reference sequence). CDR3 bases: TGTGCCAGCAGCTTAATTGGCGGCAATGAGCAGTTCTTC. Translation gives CASSLIGGNEQFF.

The rearrangement joins TRBV19 to TRBJ2-1, with 9 bases identical to TRBD1. The V gene's germline CDR1 is LNHDA and CDR2 SQIVND (reference sequence). Unmatched junction bases numbered 4, after V lost 1 base and J lost 3 bases. CDR3 length equals 16 residues. CDR3: CASSIGPGQGYNEQFF. CDR3 DNA sequence: TGTGCCAGTAGTATAGGGCCGGGACAGGGCTACAATGAGCAGTTCTTC.

V gene TRBV5-1 combines with J gene TRBJ2-5; 8 bases align to TRBD1. V lost 3 bases, J lost 2 bases, and 9 bases stayed unmatched. Germline CDR1 SGHRS, CDR2 YFSETQ. The CDR3 sequence is 16 residues long. CDR3 amino acids: CASSSGGQVGQETQYF. In nucleotides, the CDR3 is TGCGCCAGCAGCTCCGGGGGACAGGTCGGGCAAGAGACCCAGTACTTC.

V and J are TRBV27 and TRBJ1-5, with D possibly matching TRBD1 (5 bases). CDR1 and CDR2 (germline): MNHEY, SMNVEV (reference sequence). The CDR3 runs 14 residues. V was trimmed by 1 base and J by 7 bases, leaving 11 bases between them. The CDR3 nucleotides are TGTGCCAGCAGTTTATTACAGGAGGGGCAGCCCCAGCATTTT. Its protein is CASSLLQEGQPQHF.

The chain recombines TRBV7-2 with TRBJ2-7; D is possibly TRBD2 (5 bases). V lost 0 bases, J lost 5 bases, and 14 bases lay in between. CDR3 length equals 15 residues. From germline, CDR1 is SGHTA and CDR2 FQGNSA. The CDR3 region has the DNA TGTGCCAGCAGCTTAGCATGGGCTAGCTCGAACGAGCAGTACTTC. Translated, it gives CASSLAWASSNEQYF.